One TCR beta chain is described in this entry. The sample belongs to a study of blood T cell repertoires in COVID-19. For the study at large: Sources were T cells, B-cell-depleted T cells, or PBMCs; the material itself was cDNA or gDNA.

Germline loops: CDR1 MDHEN, CDR2 SYDVKM. This CDR3 is 15 amino acids long. The V and J ends lost 1 base and 4 bases respectively, with 11 bases between them. Assay used: immunoSEQ multiplex PCR; TCRdb lists only in-frame clones, some missing. The sample includes a few hundred thousand clones, 87% seen only once; the top ten take roughly 9.4%. V usage is TRBV28 and J usage is TRBJ1-5; the D is unclear. The TCR was taken from a woman between 45 and 65 years old who had recovered from COVID-19. The sequenced material came from PBMCs or T cells enriched from blood (not recorded which). The CDR3 is CASSLFVRGNQPQHF. The DNA of the CDR3 is TGTGCCAGCAGTTTATTTGTCAGAGGGAATCAGCCCCAGCATTTT.